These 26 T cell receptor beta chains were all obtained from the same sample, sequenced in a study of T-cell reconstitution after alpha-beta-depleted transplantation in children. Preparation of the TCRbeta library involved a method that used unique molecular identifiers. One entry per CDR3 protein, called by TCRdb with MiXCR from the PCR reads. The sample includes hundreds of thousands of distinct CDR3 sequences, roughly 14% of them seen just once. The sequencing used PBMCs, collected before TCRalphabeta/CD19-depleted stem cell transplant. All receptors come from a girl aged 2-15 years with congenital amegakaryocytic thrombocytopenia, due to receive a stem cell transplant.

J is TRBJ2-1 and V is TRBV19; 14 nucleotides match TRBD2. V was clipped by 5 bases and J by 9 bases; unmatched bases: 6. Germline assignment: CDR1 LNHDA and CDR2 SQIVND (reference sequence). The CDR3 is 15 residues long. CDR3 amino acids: CASSSRLAGGPEQFF. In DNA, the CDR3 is TGTGCCAGTAGTTCCCGACTAGCGGGAGGGCCTGAGCAGTTCTTC.

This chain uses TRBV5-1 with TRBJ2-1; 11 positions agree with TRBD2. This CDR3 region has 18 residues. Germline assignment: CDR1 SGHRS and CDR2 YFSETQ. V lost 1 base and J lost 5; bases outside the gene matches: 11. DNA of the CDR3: TGCGCCAGCAGCTTGACGGCTAGCGGGAGGTTGCAGGACAATGAGCAGTTCTTC. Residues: CASSLTASGRLQDNEQFF.

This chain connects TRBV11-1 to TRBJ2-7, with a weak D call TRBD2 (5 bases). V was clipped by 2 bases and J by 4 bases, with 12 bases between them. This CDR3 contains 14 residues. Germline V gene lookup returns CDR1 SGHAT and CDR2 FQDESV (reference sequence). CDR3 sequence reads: CASSLSLSGYEQYF. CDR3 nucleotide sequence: TGTGCCAGCAGCTTATCCCTCTCGGGATACGAGCAGTACTTC.

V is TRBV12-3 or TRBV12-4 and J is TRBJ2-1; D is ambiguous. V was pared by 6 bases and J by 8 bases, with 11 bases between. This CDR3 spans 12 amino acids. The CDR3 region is CASSPAAYEQFF. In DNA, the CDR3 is TGTGCCAGCAGCCCCGCCGCGTATGAGCAGTTCTTC.

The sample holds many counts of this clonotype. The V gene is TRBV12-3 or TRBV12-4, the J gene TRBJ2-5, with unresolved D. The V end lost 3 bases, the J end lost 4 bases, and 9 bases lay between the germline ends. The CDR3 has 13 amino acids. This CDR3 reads CASSFGPRETQYF. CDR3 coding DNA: TGTGCCAGCAGTTTTGGTCCACGAGAGACCCAGTACTTC.

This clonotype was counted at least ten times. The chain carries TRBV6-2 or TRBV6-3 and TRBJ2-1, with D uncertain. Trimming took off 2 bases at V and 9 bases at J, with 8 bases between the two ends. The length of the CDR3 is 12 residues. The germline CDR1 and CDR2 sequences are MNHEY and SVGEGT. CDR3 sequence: CASSYALIEQFF. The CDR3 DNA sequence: TGTGCCAGCAGTTACGCTCTAATTGAGCAGTTCTTC.

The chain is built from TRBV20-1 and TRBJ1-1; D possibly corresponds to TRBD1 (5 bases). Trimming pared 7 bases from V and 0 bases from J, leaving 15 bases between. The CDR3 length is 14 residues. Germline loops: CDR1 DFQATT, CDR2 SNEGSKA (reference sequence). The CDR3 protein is CSVLRGFMNTEAFF. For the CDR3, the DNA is TGCAGTGTTCTTCGGGGGTTTATGAACACTGAAGCTTTCTTT.

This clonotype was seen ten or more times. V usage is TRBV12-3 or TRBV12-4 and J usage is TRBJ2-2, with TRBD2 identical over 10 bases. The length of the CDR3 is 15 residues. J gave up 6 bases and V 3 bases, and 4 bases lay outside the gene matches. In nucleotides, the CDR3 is TGTGCCAGCAGTTTTTATCTAGCGGGAGCCGGGGAGCTGTTTTTT. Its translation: CASSFYLAGAGELFF.

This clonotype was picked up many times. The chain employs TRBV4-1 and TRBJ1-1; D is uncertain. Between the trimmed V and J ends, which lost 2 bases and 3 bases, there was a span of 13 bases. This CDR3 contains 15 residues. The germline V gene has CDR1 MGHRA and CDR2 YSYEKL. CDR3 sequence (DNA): TGCGCCAGCAGCCAACTAAACGGGCAGGACACTGAAGCTTTCTTT. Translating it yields CASSQLNGQDTEAFF.

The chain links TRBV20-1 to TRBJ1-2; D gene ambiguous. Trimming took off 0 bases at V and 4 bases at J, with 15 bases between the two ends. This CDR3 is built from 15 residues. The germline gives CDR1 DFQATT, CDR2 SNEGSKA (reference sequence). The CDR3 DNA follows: TGCAGTGCTAGAGATGAAGCAGGCACCTCCTATGGCTACACCTTC. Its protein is CSARDEAGTSYGYTF.

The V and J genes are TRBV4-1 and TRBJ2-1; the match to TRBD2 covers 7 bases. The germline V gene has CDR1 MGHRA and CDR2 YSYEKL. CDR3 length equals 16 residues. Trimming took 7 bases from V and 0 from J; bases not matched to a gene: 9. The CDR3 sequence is CASKAPAGSSYNEQFF. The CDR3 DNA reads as TGCGCCAGCAAAGCCCCAGCGGGAAGCTCCTACAATGAGCAGTTCTTC.

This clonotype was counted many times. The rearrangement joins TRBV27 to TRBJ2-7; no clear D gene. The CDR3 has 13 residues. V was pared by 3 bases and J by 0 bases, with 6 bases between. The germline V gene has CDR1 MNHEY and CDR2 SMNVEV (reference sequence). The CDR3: CASSLFFSYEQYF. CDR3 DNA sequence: TGTGCCAGCAGTTTGTTCTTCTCCTACGAGCAGTACTTC.

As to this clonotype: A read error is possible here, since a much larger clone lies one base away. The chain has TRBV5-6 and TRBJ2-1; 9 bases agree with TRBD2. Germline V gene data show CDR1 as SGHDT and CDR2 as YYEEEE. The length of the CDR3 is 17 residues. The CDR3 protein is CASSRLADLAPYNEQSF. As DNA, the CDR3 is TGTGCCAGCAGCAGACTAGCGGACTTGGCCCCCTACAATGAGCAGTCCTTC.

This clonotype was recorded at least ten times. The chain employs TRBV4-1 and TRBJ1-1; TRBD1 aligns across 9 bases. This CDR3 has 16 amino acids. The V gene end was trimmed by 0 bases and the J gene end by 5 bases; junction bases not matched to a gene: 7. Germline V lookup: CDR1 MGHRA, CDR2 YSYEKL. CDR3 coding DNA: TGCGCCAGCAGCCAAGAACAGGGGGCTATAAGAACTGAAGCTTTCTTT. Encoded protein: CASSQEQGAIRTEAFF.

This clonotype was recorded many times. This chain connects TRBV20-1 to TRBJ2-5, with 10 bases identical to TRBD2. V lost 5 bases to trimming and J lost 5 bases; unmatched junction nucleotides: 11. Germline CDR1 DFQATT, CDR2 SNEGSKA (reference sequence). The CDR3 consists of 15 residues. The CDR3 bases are TGCAGTGCTCTGGGGTTCAGCGGGAGGGGGGAGACCCAGTACTTC. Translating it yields CSALGFSGRGETQYF.

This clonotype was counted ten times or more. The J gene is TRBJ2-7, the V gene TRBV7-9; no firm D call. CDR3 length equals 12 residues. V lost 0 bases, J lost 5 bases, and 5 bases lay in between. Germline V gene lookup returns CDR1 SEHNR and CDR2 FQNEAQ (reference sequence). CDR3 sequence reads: CASSLAGDEQYF. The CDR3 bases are TGTGCCAGCAGCTTAGCGGGTGACGAGCAGTACTTC.

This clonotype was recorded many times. CDR3 protein: CASSLLGGRFYEQFF. In DNA, the CDR3 is TGTGCCAGCAGTTTATTGGGCGGGAGGTTCTATGAGCAGTTCTTC. The chain uses TRBV12-3 or TRBV12-4 and TRBJ2-1, with 8 bases aligning to TRBD2. V gave up 2 bases and J gave up 8 bases; unmatched junction bases: 8. The CDR3 contains 15 residues.

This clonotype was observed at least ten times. The CDR3 loop reads CAIRGTSGLASGELFF. CDR3 DNA sequence: TGTGCCATCAGGGGGACCTCGGGACTAGCGTCCGGGGAGCTGTTTTTT. The chain employs TRBV10-3 and TRBJ2-2; TRBD2 matches at 10 bases. The V gene end was trimmed by 6 bases and the J gene end by 6 bases; junction bases not matched to a gene: 10. This CDR3 comprises 16 residues. Germline CDR1 is ENHRY and CDR2 is SYGVKD.

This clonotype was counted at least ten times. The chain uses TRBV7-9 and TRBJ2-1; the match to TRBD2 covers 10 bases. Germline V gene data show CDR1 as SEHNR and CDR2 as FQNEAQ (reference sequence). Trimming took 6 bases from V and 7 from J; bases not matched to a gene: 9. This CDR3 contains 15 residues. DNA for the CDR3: TGTGCCAGCAGAAACACCTCTAGCGGGAGAAATGAGCAGTTCTTC. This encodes CASRNTSSGRNEQFF.

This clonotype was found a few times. The CDR3 spells CSAENSYEQYF. CDR3 bases: TGCAGTGCAGAGAACAGCTACGAGCAGTACTTC. The chain couples TRBV20-1 to TRBJ2-7; the D is unclear. This CDR3 is built from 11 residues. Germline-derived CDR1 and CDR2 are DFQATT and SNEGSKA (reference sequence). V lost 6 bases and J lost 3, with 9 bases in between.

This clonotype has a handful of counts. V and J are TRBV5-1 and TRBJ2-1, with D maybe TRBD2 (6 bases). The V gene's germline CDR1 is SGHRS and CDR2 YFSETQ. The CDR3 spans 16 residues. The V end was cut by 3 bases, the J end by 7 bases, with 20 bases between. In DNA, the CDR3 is TGCGCCAGCAGCTGGACATACGGCCACGGGGGTAATGAGCAGTTCTTC. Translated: CASSWTYGHGGNEQFF.

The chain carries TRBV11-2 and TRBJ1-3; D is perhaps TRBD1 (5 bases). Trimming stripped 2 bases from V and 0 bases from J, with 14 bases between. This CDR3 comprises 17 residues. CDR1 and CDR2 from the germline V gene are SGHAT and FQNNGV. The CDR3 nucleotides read TGTGCCAGCAGCTTAAGGGCACAGGACTTCTCTGGAAACACCATATATTTT. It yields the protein CASSLRAQDFSGNTIYF.

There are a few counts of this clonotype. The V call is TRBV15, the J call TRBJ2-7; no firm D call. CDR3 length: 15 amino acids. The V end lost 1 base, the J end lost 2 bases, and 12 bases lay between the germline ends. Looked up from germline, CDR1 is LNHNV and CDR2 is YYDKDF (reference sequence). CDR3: CATSRAPVPAYEQYF. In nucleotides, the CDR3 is TGTGCCACCAGCAGAGCCCCGGTTCCTGCCTACGAGCAGTACTTC.

The CDR3: CATSARGLTDTQYF. CDR3 coding DNA: TGTGCCACCAGTGCCAGGGGGCTCACAGATACGCAGTATTTT. This chain joins TRBV24-1 and TRBJ2-3; 8 positions agree with TRBD1. Germline trimming cut 5 bases from V and 2 bases from J; bases unmatched to any gene: 2. CDR1 and CDR2 (germline): KGHDR, SFDVKD. The CDR3 has 14 amino acids.

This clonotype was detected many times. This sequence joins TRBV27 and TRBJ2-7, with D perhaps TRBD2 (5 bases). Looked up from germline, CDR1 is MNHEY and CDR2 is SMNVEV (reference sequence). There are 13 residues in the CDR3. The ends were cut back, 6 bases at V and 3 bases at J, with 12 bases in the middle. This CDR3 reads CASRIRGRYEQYF. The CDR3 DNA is TGTGCCAGCAGGATTCGCGGGCGCTACGAGCAGTACTTC.

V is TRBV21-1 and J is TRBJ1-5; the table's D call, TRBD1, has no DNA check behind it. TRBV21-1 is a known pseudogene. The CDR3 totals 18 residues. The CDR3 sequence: CASSKGTEKSRSNQPQHF. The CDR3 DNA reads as TGTGCCAGCAGCAAAGGGACAGAGAAGAGTAGGAGCAATCAGCCCCAGCATTTT.